The rows below give T cell receptor beta chains drawn from one sample of a study of cytomegalovirus exposure and HLA in healthy donors. Clones were read by immunoSEQ multiplex PCR, and TCRdb kept only the in-frame ones, dropping some. The sample lists tens of thousands of clones; around 80% were seen once. Specimen: PBMCs. The source is a man aged 40-55 years in good health and CMV-seronegative. Each CDR3 is given with its conserved first and last residue. Each record gives: CDR3 protein, CDR3 DNA, J gene, clone size, D gene, V gene. The D gene is left open where the match is weak. The size of a clone is reported for some rows only, either as once, few or many, or as a class for expanded clones.

CDR3: CASTQGRGLGNSPLHF; DNA: TGTGCCAGCACCCAGGGCAGGGGGCTAGGTAATTCACCCCTCCACTTT; J: TRBJ1-6; size: NA; D: TRBD1; V: TRBV5-6
CDR3: CASRSGGEQFF; DNA: TGTGCCAGCAGGTCCGGCGGTGAGCAGTTCTTC; J: TRBJ2-1; size: once; D: NA; V: TRBV11-2
CDR3: CASSYRETGELFF; DNA: TGTGCCAGCAGTTACCGGGAAACCGGGGAGCTGTTTTTT; J: TRBJ2-2; size: NA; D: NA; V: TRBV6-6
CDR3: CASNRGGTSGARDTQYF; DNA: TGCGCCAGCAATAGAGGCGGGACTAGCGGGGCCCGGGATACGCAGTATTTT; J: TRBJ2-3; size: NA; D: TRBD2; V: TRBV5-1
CDR3: CASSERGTGNTGELFF; DNA: TGTGCCAGCAGCGAGAGGGGGACAGGGAACACCGGGGAGCTGTTTTTT; J: TRBJ2-2; size: NA; D: TRBD1; V: TRBV9
CDR3: CASSLATSGETQYF; DNA: TGCGCCAGCAGCTTGGCGACTAGCGGCGAGACCCAGTACTTC; J: TRBJ2-5; size: NA; D: TRBD2; V: TRBV5-1
CDR3: CASSPTDRINTEAFF; DNA: TGTGCCAGCAGCCCCACGGACAGGATCAACACTGAAGCTTTCTTT; J: TRBJ1-1; size: NA; D: TRBD1; V: TRBV7-9
CDR3: CASSQGWRARDEQYF; DNA: TGTGCCAGCAGCCAAGGATGGAGGGCGCGCGACGAGCAGTACTTC; J: TRBJ2-7; size: NA; D: NA; V: TRBV14
CDR3: CASSDRGNTEAFF; DNA: TGTGCCAGCAGCGACAGGGGGAACACTGAAGCTTTCTTT; J: TRBJ1-1; size: NA; D: TRBD1; V: TRBV2
CDR3: CASSYTYEQYF; DNA: TGTGCCAGCAGCTACACCTACGAGCAGTACTTC; J: TRBJ2-7; size: few; D: NA; V: TRBV7-2
CDR3: CAARGPANEQFF; DNA: TGTGCTGCCAGGGGGCCGGCCAATGAGCAGTTCTTC; J: TRBJ2-1; size: NA; D: TRBD1; V: TRBV28
CDR3: CASSLATGGRGSDTQYF; DNA: TGTGCCAGCAGCTTAGCGACGGGCGGGAGGGGATCAGATACGCAGTATTTT; J: TRBJ2-3; size: NA; D: TRBD2; V: TRBV7-2
CDR3: CSVTTSGVNEQFF; DNA: TGCAGCGTTACAACTAGCGGGGTCAATGAGCAGTTCTTC; J: TRBJ2-1; size: NA; D: TRBD2; V: TRBV29-1
CDR3: CASSQPDRVGETQYF; DNA: TGCGCCAGCAGCCAACCGGACAGGGTGGGGGAGACCCAGTACTTC; J: TRBJ2-5; size: NA; D: TRBD1; V: TRBV4-1
CDR3: CASSLSRGRQSWYEKLFF; DNA: TGTGCCAGCAGCTTAAGTAGGGGCCGACAGTCCTGGTATGAAAAACTGTTTTTT; J: TRBJ1-4; size: NA; D: NA; V: TRBV7-9
CDR3: CASTFGGRGEQFF; DNA: TGTGCCAGCACCTTTGGCGGGAGGGGTGAGCAGTTCTTC; J: TRBJ2-1; size: NA; D: TRBD2; V: TRBV9
CDR3: CASSLGGNSGNTIYF; DNA: TGTGCCAGCAGCTTAGGCGGGAACTCTGGAAACACCATATATTTT; J: TRBJ1-3; size: NA; D: NA; V: TRBV7-6
CDR3: CASSAPQGFGNEQFF; DNA: TGTGCCAGCAGCGCCCCCCAGGGATTTGGCAATGAGCAGTTCTTC; J: TRBJ2-1; size: once; D: NA; V: TRBV9
CDR3: CASRAGPGQGQDNEQFF; DNA: TGCGCCAGCAGGGCAGGCCCGGGACAGGGGCAAGACAATGAGCAGTTCTTC; J: TRBJ2-1; size: NA; D: TRBD1; V: TRBV10-1
CDR3: CASSLPPGDEQYF; DNA: TGTGCCAGCAGCCTACCCCCCGGGGACGAGCAGTACTTC; J: TRBJ2-7; size: once; D: NA; V: TRBV4-2
CDR3: CASSLLLGTGLYEQYF; DNA: TGTGCCAGCAGTCTACTCCTCGGGACAGGGCTTTACGAGCAGTACTTC; J: TRBJ2-7; size: NA; D: TRBD1; V: TRBV28
CDR3: CASSGSGGALEQYF; DNA: TGCGCCAGCAGCGGTAGCGGGGGGGCCCTCGAGCAGTACTTC; J: TRBJ2-7; size: NA; D: TRBD2; V: TRBV5-1
CDR3: CSVDRPAFF; DNA: TGCAGCGTGGACAGGCCGGCTTTCTTT; J: TRBJ1-1; size: few; D: TRBD1; V: TRBV29-1
CDR3: CASSRPRGEKLFF; DNA: TGTGCCAGCTCCAGGCCGCGGGGTGAAAAACTGTTTTTT; J: TRBJ1-4; size: few; D: NA; V: TRBV6-5
CDR3: CASSIETGLGNQPQHF; DNA: TGTGCCAGTAGTATAGAAACAGGCCTGGGGAATCAGCCCCAGCATTTT; J: TRBJ1-5; size: NA; D: NA; V: TRBV19
CDR3: CASSAASGQPQHF; DNA: TGTGCCAGCAGCGCCGCGTCCGGGCAGCCCCAGCATTTT; J: TRBJ1-5; size: medium-sized; D: NA; V: TRBV7-6
CDR3: CASSFRSLNTEAFF; DNA: TGTGCCAGCAGCTTTAGATCGTTGAACACTGAAGCTTTCTTT; J: TRBJ1-1; size: NA; D: NA; V: TRBV7-8
CDR3: CASSLTGGEAFF; DNA: TGTGCCAGCAGCTTAACCGGGGGGGAAGCTTTCTTT; J: TRBJ1-1; size: NA; D: NA; V: TRBV11-2
CDR3: CASSLLGLAANTGELFF; DNA: TGTGCCAGCAGCCTGTTGGGACTAGCGGCGAACACCGGGGAGCTGTTTTTT; J: TRBJ2-2; size: NA; D: TRBD2; V: TRBV9
CDR3: CASSAGGLDEQYF; DNA: TGTGCCAGCAGTGCGGGGGGACTAGACGAGCAGTACTTC; J: TRBJ2-7; size: NA; D: TRBD2; V: TRBV2
CDR3: CASSRGFDEQFF; DNA: TGTGCCAGCAGCAGGGGTTTCGATGAGCAGTTCTTC; J: TRBJ2-1; size: NA; D: NA; V: TRBV6-1
CDR3: CASKSTGVRETQYF; DNA: TGTGCCAGCAAGAGTACGGGGGTCCGAGAGACCCAGTACTTC; J: TRBJ2-5; size: NA; D: NA; V: TRBV2
CDR3: CASSYGSSGANVLTF; DNA: TGTGCCAGCAGTTACGGTAGCTCTGGGGCCAACGTCCTGACTTTC; J: TRBJ2-6; size: NA; D: NA; V: TRBV6-5
CDR3: CASSRMVAGAYEQYF; DNA: TGCGCCAGCAGCCGAATGGTAGCGGGAGCCTACGAGCAGTACTTC; J: TRBJ2-7; size: NA; D: TRBD2; V: TRBV4-1
CDR3: CASSSGQGTSGELFF; DNA: TGTGCCAGCAGTTCAGGACAGGGGACTTCCGGGGAGCTGTTTTTT; J: TRBJ2-2; size: NA; D: TRBD1; V: TRBV6-6
CDR3: CASSLYPTGSYDNEQFF; DNA: TGTGCCAGCAGTTTATATCCGACAGGGAGCTATGACAATGAGCAGTTCTTC; J: TRBJ2-1; size: NA; D: TRBD1; V: TRBV27
CDR3: CASSPTSGWYEQYF; DNA: TGTGCCAGCTCACCCACTAGCGGGTGGTACGAGCAGTACTTC; J: TRBJ2-7; size: few; D: TRBD2; V: TRBV18
CDR3: CASSLQSGRGELFF; DNA: TGTGCCAGCAGCTTGCAAAGCGGTCGCGGGGAGCTGTTTTTT; J: TRBJ2-2; size: NA; D: NA; V: TRBV5-4
CDR3: CASSLTQNTEAFF; DNA: TGTGCCAGCAGCTTAACACAAAACACTGAAGCTTTCTTT; J: TRBJ1-1; size: NA; D: NA; V: TRBV5-8
CDR3: CASSSTGANYGYTF; DNA: TGTGCCAGCAGCTCGACAGGGGCTAACTATGGCTACACCTTC; J: TRBJ1-2; size: NA; D: TRBD1; V: TRBV9
CDR3: CASRGPRTGSYEQYF; DNA: TGTGCCAGCAGGGGACCAAGGACAGGCTCCTACGAGCAGTACTTC; J: TRBJ2-7; size: NA; D: TRBD1; V: TRBV7-8
CDR3: CASSLWESSYNEQFF; DNA: TGCGCCAGCAGCTTGTGGGAGAGCTCCTACAATGAGCAGTTCTTC; J: TRBJ2-1; size: NA; D: NA; V: TRBV5-1
CDR3: CASRWGPRLPQHF; DNA: TGTGCCAGCAGGTGGGGGCCTCGTTTGCCCCAGCATTTT; J: TRBJ1-5; size: few; D: NA; V: TRBV28
CDR3: CASSGRSKVERATIYF; DNA: TGTGCCAGCAGCGGGAGGAGCAAGGTCGAGCGGGCCACCATATATTTT; J: TRBJ1-3; size: NA; D: NA; V: TRBV5-6
CDR3: CASSLGEGESYEQYF; DNA: TGTGCCAGCAGCTTAGGAGAGGGAGAGTCCTACGAGCAGTACTTC; J: TRBJ2-7; size: NA; D: NA; V: TRBV11-2
CDR3: CASSLEGTYNEQFF; DNA: TGCGCCAGCAGCTTGGAAGGGACTTACAATGAGCAGTTCTTC; J: TRBJ2-1; size: NA; D: NA; V: TRBV5-1
CDR3: CASSPGTGGTGELFF; DNA: TGTGCCAGCTCACCTGGGACAGGGGGCACCGGGGAGCTGTTTTTT; J: TRBJ2-2; size: NA; D: TRBD1; V: TRBV18